Shown below are 9 T cell receptor beta chains from a single sample sequenced in a study of blood T cell repertoires in COVID-19. TCRdb's table, derived via immunoSEQ multiplex PCR, lists solely in-frame clones and lacks some. The sample contains just under 65,000 clones, around 82% of which appear only once. Material for sequencing was peripheral blood. These receptors were collected from a man aged 55 to 69 with COVID-19, enrolled during active disease.

V gene TRBV7-3 combines with J gene TRBJ2-1, with TRBD2 matching 11 bases. Trimming took 1 base from V and 8 from J; bases not matched to a gene: 4. There are 15 residues in the CDR3. Germline V lookup: CDR1 SGHTA, CDR2 FQGTGA. The CDR3 DNA sequence: TGTGCCAGCAGCTTAAGGACTAGCGGGTTCCATGAGCAGTTCTTC. This gives the protein CASSLRTSGFHEQFF.

The chain links TRBV6-5 to TRBJ1-2; D call uncertain. This CDR3 spans 15 amino acids. In germline, CDR1 is MNHEY, CDR2 SVGAGI. The V end lost 0 bases, the J end lost 4 bases, and 12 bases lay between the germline ends. The CDR3 loop is CASSYSKLAIYGYTF. DNA of the CDR3: TGTGCCAGCAGTTACTCGAAATTGGCCATCTATGGCTACACCTTC.

In its sample, this clone was seen a few times. The chain links TRBV29-1 to TRBJ2-7; 8 bases align to TRBD1. The CDR3 runs 12 residues. V lost 6 bases and J lost 5; bases outside the gene matches: 6. Germline V CDR1 and CDR2: SQVTM, ANQGSEA. The CDR3 loop is CSVGQGWNEQYF. The CDR3 DNA sequence: TGCAGCGTCGGACAGGGTTGGAACGAGCAGTACTTC.

This clone was picked up one time. The CDR3: CASRLATNEKLFF. The CDR3 bases are TGTGCCAGCAGACTTGCAACTAATGAAAAACTGTTTTTT. This chain joins TRBV7-9 and TRBJ1-4, with D unclear. The V gene lost 6 bases and the J gene lost 0 bases, with 5 bases spanning the gap. The V gene's germline CDR1 is SEHNR and CDR2 FQNEAQ (reference sequence). This CDR3 is 13 amino acids long. Variable domain in full (rest from reference TRBV7-9 and TRBJ1-4): DTGVSQNPRHKITKRGQNVTFRCDPISEHNRLYWYRQTLGQGPEFLTYFQNEAQLEKSRLLSDRFSAERPKGSFSTLEIQRTEQGDSAMYLCASRLATNEKLFFGSGTQLSVL.

The chain has TRBV27 and TRBJ1-6; D remains ambiguous. The germline gives CDR1 MNHEY, CDR2 SMNVEV (reference sequence). The CDR3 runs 14 residues. V lost 3 bases and J lost 4, with 7 bases in between. The CDR3 DNA reads as TGTGCCAGCAGTTTTATCCGGTATAATTCACCCCTCCACTTT. It specifies CASSFIRYNSPLHF.

CDR3 sequence: CSVSGGNYGYTF. CDR3 DNA sequence: TGCAGCGTCTCCGGGGGAAACTATGGCTACACCTTC. V is TRBV29-1 and J is TRBJ1-2; possibly TRBD1 for D (5 bases). V lost 6 bases and J 2 bases, leaving 10 bases between the germline ends. Germline V gene data show CDR1 as SQVTM and CDR2 as ANQGSEA. The CDR3 consists of 12 residues.

This CDR3 is CASSLGSGGGAPTQYF. CDR3 nucleotide sequence: TGTGCCAGCAGTTTAGGAAGTGGCGGGGGGGCCCCTACGCAGTATTTT. The J gene is TRBJ2-3, the V gene TRBV4-2; 9 bases are a match to TRBD2. Germline V gives CDR1 LGHNA, CDR2 YNFKEQ. V shed 6 bases, J shed 8 bases, and the junction held 15 bases outside the gene matches. This CDR3 is 16 amino acids long.

This clone was detected only once. The gene calls are TRBV3-1 (or the pseudogene TRBV3-2) and TRBJ2-7, with D perhaps matching TRBD1 (6 bases). The V and J ends lost 3 bases and 4 bases respectively, with 13 bases between them. Germline V CDR1 and CDR2: LGHDT, YNNKEL (reference sequence). This CDR3 is 14 amino acids long. Written as DNA, the CDR3 is TGTGCCAGCAGCCAGAAGACAGGAGCTTACGAGCAGTACTTC. It encodes CASSQKTGAYEQYF.

The V gene is TRBV28, the J gene TRBJ1-4, with D perhaps TRBD1 (6 bases). CDR1 is MDHEN, CDR2 SYDVKM, per germline. The CDR3 sequence is 14 residues long. Trimming removed 7 bases from V and 0 bases from J, with 9 bases in between. CDR3 sequence reads: CASMDSATNEKLFF. In DNA, the CDR3 is TGTGCCAGCATGGACAGTGCAACTAATGAAAAACTGTTTTTT.